This T cell receptor (beta chain) was identified in a study of T cell responses to AZD1222 COVID-19 vaccine. Study context: Second doses at about 4 or about 12 weeks were pooled. Study-wide results and limits: The peak T cell response came first, and repertoires were sampled only after it.

The CDR3 consists of 14 residues. V lost 0 bases and J 6 bases, leaving 11 bases between the germline ends. Per the germline V gene, CDR1 is ENHRY and CDR2 is SYGVKD. Using immunoSEQ multiplex PCR, the repertoire was profiled, and TCRdb retains in-frame clones only, with some absent. The profile shows roughly 100,000 clones, around 83% of them singletons. Notes on this clone: Its antigen is unidentified.

Here the sequenced sample was peripheral blood, taken on day 0 of AZD1222 vaccination. The rearrangement links TRBV10-3 to TRBJ1-1; a possible D gene is TRBD1 (6 bases). The TCR sequence derives from an adult in good health. CDR3 DNA sequence: TGTGCCATCAGTGAGTCGGGGAAGGGGGCTGAAGCTTTCTTT. This translates into CAISESGKGAEAFF.